The rows below give T cell receptor beta chains drawn from one sample of a study of cytomegalovirus exposure and HLA in healthy donors. Measured with immunoSEQ multiplex PCR; TCRdb has only the in-frame clones, and not every one. The sample consists of about 170,000 clones, roughly nine tenths of them appearing once. Sequencing was performed on PBMCs. These receptors were collected from a man between 18 and 29 years old in good health and CMV-seropositive. Both conserved end residues are part of each CDR3. The order of the fields is J gene, V gene, D gene, clone size, CDR3 DNA, CDR3 protein. The D gene is left open where the match is weak. Size tells how often a clone was seen (once, few, many) or the class of an expanded clone, and some rows leave it out.

TRBJ2-5,TRBV2,.,.,TGTGCCAGCAGCATCCAGGGGGGTCAAGAGACCCAGTACTTC,CASSIQGGQETQYF
TRBJ1-2,TRBV29-1,TRBD1,.,TGCAGCGTTGAAGAGGCAGGGGGCCGTGGCTACACCTTC,CSVEEAGGRGYTF
TRBJ2-7,TRBV5-4,TRBD2,few,TGTGCCAGCAGCTTCAGGACTAGCGACCACGAGCAGTACTTC,CASSFRTSDHEQYF
TRBJ1-3,TRBV5-6,.,.,TGTGCCAGCAGCTTGGAGGCAGCGCGCACCATATATTTT,CASSLEAARTIYF
TRBJ1-2,TRBV20-1,.,.,TGCAGTGCCCCCGGGGGCTACACCTTC,CSAPGGYTF
TRBJ2-7,TRBV5-3,.,few,TGTGCCAGAAGCCCTCCAGGTCACGAGCAGTACTTC,CARSPPGHEQYF
TRBJ1-5,TRBV6-5,TRBD1,.,TGTGCCAGCAGACCACAGGGGAGTAGCAATCAGCCCCAGCATTTT,CASRPQGSSNQPQHF
TRBJ2-5,TRBV5-4,.,.,TGTGCCAGCGGTCAAAAAAGGGGGTACGATTTAGAGACCCAGTACTTC,CASGQKRGYDLETQYF
TRBJ1-2,TRBV5-1,.,.,TGCGCCAGCAGCTTCCGGGGCTACACCTTC,CASSFRGYTF
TRBJ1-1,TRBV7-6,.,.,TGTGCCAGCAGTCGGACAGTCAGCACTGAAGCTTTCTTT,CASSRTVSTEAFF
TRBJ1-1,TRBV7-7,.,.,TGTTACAGGGAGGGCACTGAAGCTTTCTTT,CYREGTEAFF
TRBJ2-3,TRBV9,.,.,TGTGCCAGCAGCGCCCTAGTCACAGATACGCAGTATTTT,CASSALVTDTQYF
TRBJ1-1,TRBV5-5,.,.,TGTGCCAGCAGCCACTTGCCGGGGACAAGGAACACTGAAGCTTTCTTT,CASSHLPGTRNTEAFF
TRBJ2-3,TRBV4-2,TRBD2,.,TGTGCCAGCAGCCAAGGAGGGACTAGCGGGGGGTTGGGGTTATCAGATACGCAGTATTTT,CASSQGGTSGGLGLSDTQYF
TRBJ2-1,TRBV10-1,.,.,TGCGCCAGCAAGTCCTCCCCGGATGAGCAGTTCTTC,CASKSSPDEQFF
TRBJ2-3,TRBV7-9,.,.,TGTGCCAGCAGCTTAGGACTGACAGATACGCAGTATTTT,CASSLGLTDTQYF
TRBJ2-4,TRBV15,TRBD2,.,TGTGCCACCAGCAGCGTAGGGGCGGGAGTCAACATTCAGTACTTC,CATSSVGAGVNIQYF
TRBJ2-1,TRBV7-9,.,.,TGTGCCAGCAGCTTATCCTCGACTGAATCCGATGAGCAGTTCTTC,CASSLSSTESDEQFF
TRBJ2-5,TRBV6-5,TRBD1,once,TGTGCCAGCAGCCCAGGGGGCAGGCCCCAAGAGACCCAGTACTTC,CASSPGGRPQETQYF
TRBJ1-1,TRBV5-1,.,.,TGCGCCAGCAGCTTGGGGATAGGCGGGGGGGCGAACACTGAAGCTTTCTTT,CASSLGIGGGANTEAFF
TRBJ2-1,TRBV5-5,.,.,TGTGCCAGCAGCTCAGGGACCTACAATGAGCAGTTCTTC,CASSSGTYNEQFF
TRBJ2-7,TRBV6-5,.,.,TGTGCCAGCAGTCCCAAAATCGAGCAGTACTTC,CASSPKIEQYF
TRBJ2-1,TRBV12-5,.,.,TGTGCTAGTGGGGCGGTTTACAATGAGCAGTTCTTC,CASGAVYNEQFF
TRBJ1-5,TRBV5-6,TRBD1,.,TGTGCCAGCAGCTTGGGGACAGGGATCAATCAGCCCCAGCATTTT,CASSLGTGINQPQHF
TRBJ2-3,TRBV5-1,.,.,TGCGCCAGCAGCTTGGGGAGGCGGGGCACAGATACGCAGTATTTT,CASSLGRRGTDTQYF
TRBJ1-1,TRBV6-6,.,.,TGTGCCAGCTACACTGGGGGGACTGAAGCTTTCTTT,CASYTGGTEAFF
TRBJ1-2,TRBV2,TRBD1,.,TGTGCCAGCACCCGTGGGACAGGGAGGGACTATGGCTACACCTTC,CASTRGTGRDYGYTF
TRBJ2-7,TRBV7-8,TRBD2,.,TGTGCCAGCAGCTCGCGGGGCCGGGGACTAGCTTCCGAGCAGTACTTC,CASSSRGRGLASEQYF
TRBJ2-1,TRBV19,TRBD1,.,TGTGCCAGTAGTTTCGGGACAGTACTGGGTGTAGCCTACAATGAGCAGTTCTTC,CASSFGTVLGVAYNEQFF
TRBJ1-2,TRBV18,.,.,TGTGCCAGCTCACCCCTCCGGGGGTCTGACTATGGCTACACCTTC,CASSPLRGSDYGYTF
TRBJ1-2,TRBV2,TRBD1,.,TGTGCCAGCACCGAATCCGGGACAGGCTATGGCTACACCTTC,CASTESGTGYGYTF
TRBJ2-7,TRBV4-3,.,.,TGCGCCAGCAGCCAAGATCGCAGTCCCATGTACGAGCAGTACTTC,CASSQDRSPMYEQYF
TRBJ2-1,TRBV15,.,.,TGTGCCACCAGCAGAGATCCTCTTCACAATGAGCAGTTCTTC,CATSRDPLHNEQFF
TRBJ2-7,TRBV10-3,TRBD1,.,TGTGCCATCAGTGGGCTCGACAGGGACTACGAGCAGTACTTC,CAISGLDRDYEQYF
TRBJ1-5,TRBV15,.,once,TGTGCCACCAGCAGGGGTTCGGTAGGGGTCGCAAACCAGCCCCAGCATTTT,CATSRGSVGVANQPQHF
TRBJ2-4,TRBV19,TRBD1,.,TGTGCCACCGCGGACAGGGGGCTGTCCAAAAACATTCAGTACTTC,CATADRGLSKNIQYF
TRBJ1-2,TRBV11-2,.,.,TGTGCCAGCAGCTCAGGCAACAACAACTATGGCTACACCTTC,CASSSGNNNYGYTF
TRBJ1-1,TRBV19,.,.,TGTGCCAGTAGTCACGGGGAGGGGGCTGAAGCTTTCTTT,CASSHGEGAEAFF
TRBJ1-1,TRBV30,.,few,TGTGCCTGGAGTCCCCAAGGGGCTGAAGCTTTCTTT,CAWSPQGAEAFF
TRBJ2-2,TRBV7-2,TRBD2,once,TGTGCCAGCAGCGGTAGCGGGCCATGGACCGGGGAGCTGTTTTTT,CASSGSGPWTGELFF
TRBJ2-2,TRBV5-6,.,.,TGTGCCAGCAGCTTAGGAGGGGAATCCGGGGAGCTGTTTTTT,CASSLGGESGELFF
TRBJ1-2,TRBV7-9,.,few,TGTGCCAGCAGCTTCACATCACGTAGGGGGGGCGCTACGGGCTACACCTTC,CASSFTSRRGGATGYTF
TRBJ1-1,TRBV19,TRBD1,.,TGTGCCAGTAGTTGGGGAGAGGACAGGGCGCCAGCTTTCTTT,CASSWGEDRAPAFF
TRBJ2-7,TRBV2,TRBD2,.,TGTGCCAGCAGTGAATTCGGACTAGAGGACGAGCAGTACTTC,CASSEFGLEDEQYF
TRBJ2-1,TRBV28,TRBD1,.,TGTGCCAGCAGTCTCCGAGACAGGGCTTACAATGAGCAGTTCTTC,CASSLRDRAYNEQFF
TRBJ1-1,TRBV19,TRBD1,.,TGTGCCAGTAGTATTTCCAGGGGGAAGGCTGAAGCTTTCTTT,CASSISRGKAEAFF
TRBJ2-2,TRBV9,TRBD2,.,TGTGCCAGCAGCCCTTTAGCGGGAGCGAACACCGGGGAGCTGTTTTTT,CASSPLAGANTGELFF
TRBJ2-3,TRBV18,.,.,TGTGCCAGCTCGGAAGAGGGACTGCGCACAGATACGCAGTATTTT,CASSEEGLRTDTQYF
TRBJ2-1,TRBV20-1,.,.,TGCAGTGCCGCGAGAAACAATGAGCAGTTCTTC,CSAARNNEQFF
TRBJ2-7,TRBV5-4,TRBD1,.,TGTGCCAGCAGCTTGTCCCTAGGGGGGACAGGGACCGAGCAGTACTTC,CASSLSLGGTGTEQYF
TRBJ2-1,TRBV5-1,.,.,TGCGCCAGCAGCTCTATTGCCGGAGTGGACAATGAGCAGTTCTTC,CASSSIAGVDNEQFF
TRBJ1-5,TRBV10-2,.,.,TGCGCCAGCAGTAACTGGGAGGGTCAGCCCCAGCATTTT,CASSNWEGQPQHF
TRBJ2-6,TRBV27,.,.,TGTGCCAGCAGTTCGGGGGTCACCACTCTTACTTTC,CASSSGVTTLTF
TRBJ2-3,TRBV27,.,.,TGTGCCAGCAACTCAAGGGGGGGTACGCAGTATTTT,CASNSRGGTQYF
TRBJ2-5,TRBV7-6,.,once,TGTGCCAGCAGCTTAGGCTTCCGAGGGCCCCAAGAGACCCAGTACTTC,CASSLGFRGPQETQYF